This T cell receptor beta chain comes out of a study of T cell responses to AZD1222 COVID-19 vaccine. The assay was immunoSEQ multiplex PCR, and TCRdb's table has in-frame clones only and misses some. The sample includes some 150,000 clones, 85% of them seen just once. V lost 5 bases and J 8 bases, leaving 12 bases between the germline ends. There are 12 residues in the CDR3. From germline, CDR1 is SEHNR and CDR2 FQNEAQ (reference sequence). Sequenced here: peripheral blood, sampled 28 days after the second dose of the MenACWY control vaccine. This clonotype was obtained from an adult who received the MenACWY meningococcal vaccine as a control. This rearrangement joins TRBV7-9 to TRBJ1-1; D might be TRBD1 (5 bases). This CDR3 reads CASSHGTAEAFF. Here the CDR3 DNA reads TGTGCCAGCAGCCACGGGACGGCAGAAGCTTTCTTT.